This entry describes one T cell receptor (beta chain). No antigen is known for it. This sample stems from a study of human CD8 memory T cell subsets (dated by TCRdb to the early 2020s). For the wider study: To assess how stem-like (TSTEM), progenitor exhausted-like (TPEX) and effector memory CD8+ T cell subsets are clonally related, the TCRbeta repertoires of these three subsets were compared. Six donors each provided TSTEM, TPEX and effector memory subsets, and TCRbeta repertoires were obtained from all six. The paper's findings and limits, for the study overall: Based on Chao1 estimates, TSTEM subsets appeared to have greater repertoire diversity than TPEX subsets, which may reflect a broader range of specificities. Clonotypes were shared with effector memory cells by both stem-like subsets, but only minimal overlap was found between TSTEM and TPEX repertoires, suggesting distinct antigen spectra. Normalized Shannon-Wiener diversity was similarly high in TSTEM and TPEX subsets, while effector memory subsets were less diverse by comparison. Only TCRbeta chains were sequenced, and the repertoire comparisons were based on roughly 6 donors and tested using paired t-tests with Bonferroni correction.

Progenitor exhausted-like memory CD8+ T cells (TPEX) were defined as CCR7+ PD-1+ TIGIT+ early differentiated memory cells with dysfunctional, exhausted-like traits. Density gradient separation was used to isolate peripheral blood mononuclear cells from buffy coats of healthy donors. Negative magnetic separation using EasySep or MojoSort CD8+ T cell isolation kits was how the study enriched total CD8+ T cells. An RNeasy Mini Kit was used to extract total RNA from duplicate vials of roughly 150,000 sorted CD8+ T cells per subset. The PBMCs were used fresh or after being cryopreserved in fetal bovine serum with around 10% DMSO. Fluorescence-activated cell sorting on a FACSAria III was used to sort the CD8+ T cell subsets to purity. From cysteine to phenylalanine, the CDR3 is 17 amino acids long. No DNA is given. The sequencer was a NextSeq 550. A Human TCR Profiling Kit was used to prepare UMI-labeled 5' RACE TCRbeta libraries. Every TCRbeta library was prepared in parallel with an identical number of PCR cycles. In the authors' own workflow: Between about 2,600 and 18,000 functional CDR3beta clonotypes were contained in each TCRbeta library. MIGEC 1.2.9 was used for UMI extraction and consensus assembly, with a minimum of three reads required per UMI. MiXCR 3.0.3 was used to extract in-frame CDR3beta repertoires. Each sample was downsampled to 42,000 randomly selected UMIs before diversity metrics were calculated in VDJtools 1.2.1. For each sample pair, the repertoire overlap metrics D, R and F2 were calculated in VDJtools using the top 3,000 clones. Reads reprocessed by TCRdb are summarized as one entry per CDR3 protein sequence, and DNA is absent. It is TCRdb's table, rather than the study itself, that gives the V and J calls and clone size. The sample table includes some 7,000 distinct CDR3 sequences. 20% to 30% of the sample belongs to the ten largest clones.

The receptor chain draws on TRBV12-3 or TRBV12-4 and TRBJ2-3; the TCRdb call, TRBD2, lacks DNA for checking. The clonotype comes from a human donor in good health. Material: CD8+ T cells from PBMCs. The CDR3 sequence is CASIGSGGISSTDTQYF.